This T cell receptor (beta chain) appears in the sequencing data of a study of cytomegalovirus exposure and HLA in healthy donors. This CDR3 is 16 amino acids long. V lost 8 bases, J lost 0 bases, and 12 bases stayed unmatched. Looked up from germline, CDR1 is MNHEY and CDR2 is SMNVEV (reference sequence). Regarding the study as a whole: The study put 160 or so TCR beta chains on its list as cytomegalovirus-associated. Later, an analysis found that TCR clusters from the first cohort tended to co-occur in the roughly 120 validation repertoires.

The protocol was immunoSEQ multiplex PCR, while the TCRdb copy is restricted to in-frame clones and leaves out a portion. This table has more than 250,000 clones, roughly 87% appearing once. As for this clone: The antigen remains unidentified.

While the first cohort had over 650 subjects, the donors belonged to the separate validation cohort of roughly 130 subjects. The J gene is TRBJ2-7, the V gene TRBV27; 8 nucleotides align to TRBD2. The sequence came from a woman in her thirties in good health and CMV-seropositive. The sample consisted of PBMCs. The CDR3 sequence: CASASRSSGISYEQYF. The CDR3 nucleotides read TGTGCCAGCGCCTCCCGGAGTAGCGGGATCTCCTACGAGCAGTACTTC.